This T cell receptor (beta chain) was identified during a study of T cell responses to AZD1222 COVID-19 vaccine. Second-dose intervals of approximately 4 or approximately 12 weeks were pooled. This CDR3 is built from 15 residues. In germline, CDR1 is DFQATT, CDR2 SNEGSKA (reference sequence). Trimming took 3 bases from V and 4 from J; bases not matched to a gene: 7. Notes on the study in general: Repertoire samples came only from after the peak T cell response. Spike was spanned by vaccine-associated CD4 TCRs, with dominance at 160-218 and 743-854. Just 6 or 7 AZD1222 recipients were seropositive at baseline.

Using immunoSEQ multiplex PCR, the repertoire was profiled, and TCRdb retains in-frame clones only, with some absent. The table includes around 200,000 clones, more than 75% detected once. On this clone itself: What it binds is unknown.

The material was peripheral blood, obtained 28 days after the second AZD1222 dose. This chain connects TRBV20-1 to TRBJ2-3, with 10 positions matching TRBD2. This TCR was sampled from an adult who received the AZD1222 COVID-19 vaccine. Here the CDR3 DNA reads TGCAGTGCTAGTCATCTAGCGGGAGTGGCAGATACGCAGTATTTT. Protein sequence: CSASHLAGVADTQYF.